What follows are 21 T cell receptor beta chains derived from one specimen sequenced in a study of T cell repertoires in cytomegalovirus infection. Antigens for these TCRs are unknown. TCRdb analysed the reads with MiXCR anew, one entry per CDR3 protein. This sample has under 850,000 distinct CDR3 sequences, with around 30% found just once. The source material was cultured PBMCs, sampled from culture after CMV antigen stimulation. Every receptor here comes from a human donor in good health (CMV status not recorded). Some clones in this sample may be carry-over from other donors' samples.

This clonotype was counted between two and nine times. The chain uses TRBV19 and TRBJ2-6; no clear D. The CDR3 length is 14 residues. Trimming took off 6 bases at V and 0 bases at J, with 6 bases between the two ends. Germline V CDR1 and CDR2: LNHDA, SQIVND (reference sequence). The CDR3 protein is CASSQTSGANVLTF. DNA for the CDR3: TGTGCCAGTAGCCAGACCTCTGGGGCCAACGTCCTGACTTTC.

The V and J genes are TRBV6-6 and TRBJ1-2, with D perhaps matching TRBD1 (6 bases). This CDR3 spans 14 amino acids. V lost 2 bases and J lost 5, with 12 bases in between. Germline loops: CDR1 MNHNY, CDR2 SVGAGI (reference sequence). DNA for the CDR3: TGTGCCAGCAGTTACGGGGGGCCTGGTTATGGCTACACCTTC. It translates to CASSYGGPGYGYTF.

The chain is built from TRBV12-3 or TRBV12-4 and TRBJ1-5, with D perhaps TRBD1 (5 bases). V lost 6 bases to trimming and J lost 7 bases, with 19 bases between them. The CDR3 consists of 15 residues. CDR3 DNA sequence: TGTGCCAGCAGCCCTGCCGGCAGGGAGGACCAGCCCCAGCATTTT. It is translated as CASSPAGREDQPQHF.

This clonotype showed up many times. The chain uses TRBV7-8 and TRBJ1-5; D remains ambiguous. The V end lost 3 bases, the J end lost 0 bases, and 9 bases lay between the germline ends. Germline V gives CDR1 SGHVS, CDR2 FQNEAQ. The CDR3 contains 15 residues. The CDR3, as DNA: TGTGCCAGCAGCTTGGCCGATTATAGCAATCAGCCCCAGCATTTT. Translation gives CASSLADYSNQPQHF.

The chain recombines TRBV19 with TRBJ2-7, with D possibly being TRBD1 (7 bases). The germline V gene encodes CDR1 LNHDA and CDR2 SQIVND (reference sequence). The V and J ends lost 3 bases and 7 bases respectively, with 13 bases between them. The CDR3 covers 13 residues. The CDR3: CASSIDRAGEQYF. CDR3 DNA: TGTGCCAGTAGTATTGACAGGGCGGGGGAGCAGTACTTC.

The chain carries TRBV5-1 and TRBJ1-1; tentatively, D is TRBD1 (5 bases). Germline lookup yields CDR1 SGHRS and CDR2 YFSETQ. This CDR3 region has 14 residues. V was shortened by 1 base and J by 4 bases, with 11 bases between the two germline ends. Here the CDR3 DNA reads TGCGCCAGCAGCTTGAGACGGGGGATCACTGAAGCTTTCTTT. This encodes CASSLRRGITEAFF.

The chain combines TRBV7-9 with TRBJ2-5, with TRBD2 as a possible D gene (5 bases). Germline V gives CDR1 SEHNR, CDR2 FQNEAQ (reference sequence). Trimming pared 1 base from V and 6 bases from J, leaving 9 bases between. CDR3 length equals 13 residues. The CDR3 nucleotides read TGTGCCAGCAGCTTAGGGGAGAGTCAGACCCAGTACTTC. Amino acids: CASSLGESQTQYF.

This clonotype was counted between two and nine times. The chain carries TRBV29-1 and TRBJ2-1; possibly TRBD2 for D (7 bases). The V gene lost 5 bases and the J gene lost 3 bases, with 14 bases spanning the gap. The CDR3 consists of 14 residues. The germline V gene encodes CDR1 SQVTM and CDR2 ANQGSEA. The CDR3 nucleotides read TGCAGCGTTCTAGGGGGGGATGTCTACAATGAGCAGTTCTTC. Translated, it gives CSVLGGDVYNEQFF.

As DNA, the CDR3 is TGTGCCAGCTCACTCCCCGGCGGGTACGTCTCCGAGCAGTACTTC. Its protein is CASSLPGGYVSEQYF. The chain is built from TRBV18 and TRBJ2-7; TRBD2 might be the D (5 bases). This CDR3 has 15 amino acids. V lost 4 bases and J lost 6, with 19 bases in between. Looked up from germline, CDR1 is KGHSH and CDR2 is LQKENI.

The V call is TRBV5-4, the J call TRBJ2-1; the D gene is possibly TRBD2 (6 bases). The germline V gene has CDR1 SGHNT and CDR2 YYREEE (reference sequence). V gave up 4 bases and J gave up 8 bases, with 19 bases separating them. This CDR3 is built from 15 residues. CDR3 loop: CASSQQRAGQYEQFF. As DNA, the CDR3 is TGTGCCAGCAGCCAACAGCGGGCAGGGCAATATGAGCAGTTCTTC.

This chain joins TRBV6-6 and TRBJ2-7; the D gene is possibly TRBD1 (6 bases). The CDR3 has 15 residues. Germline V CDR1 and CDR2: MNHNY, SVGAGI (reference sequence). V dropped 0 bases and J dropped 2 bases, with 11 bases sitting between them. The CDR3 sequence is CASSYSGGLTYEQYF. The CDR3, as DNA: TGTGCCAGCAGTTACTCTGGGGGCTTGACCTACGAGCAGTACTTC.

This clonotype came up a few times. The rearrangement links TRBV4-1 to TRBJ2-1; 8 bases align to TRBD2. The CDR3 contains 14 residues. Looked up from germline, CDR1 is MGHRA and CDR2 is YSYEKL. V gave up 6 bases and J gave up 7 bases; unmatched junction bases: 8. CDR3: CASRRVSGANEQFF. The CDR3 region has the DNA TGCGCCAGCAGGCGAGTTAGCGGGGCAAATGAGCAGTTCTTC.

The J gene is TRBJ2-3, the V gene TRBV11-2, with 8 positions matching TRBD2. CDR1 is SGHAT and CDR2 is FQNNGV in the germline V gene. Losses at the gene ends were 6 bases for V and 4 bases for J; bases not matched to a gene: 6. The CDR3 is made up of 14 amino acids. The CDR3 spells CASSSAGGADTQYF. DNA of the CDR3: TGTGCCAGCAGTAGCGCGGGAGGTGCAGATACGCAGTATTTT.

V and J are TRBV6-6 and TRBJ2-7, with 7 bases that match TRBD2. The CDR3 is made up of 16 amino acids. Losses at the gene ends were 5 bases for V and 0 bases for J; bases not matched to a gene: 10. CDR1 MNHNY and CDR2 SVGAGI come from the germline V gene (reference sequence). CDR3: CASSGGGGKSSYEQYF. The CDR3 coding sequence is TGTGCCAGCAGTGGGGGGGGAGGGAAGAGCTCCTACGAGCAGTACTTC.

The rearrangement joins TRBV7-9 to TRBJ1-3, with D uncertain. Trimming removed 2 bases at V and 1 base at J, with 18 bases between. The germline CDR1 and CDR2 sequences are SEHNR and FQNEAQ (reference sequence). CDR3 length: 18 residues. The DNA of the CDR3 is TGTGCCAGCAGCTTATCGCCTTTTAAGATTACGTCTGGAAACACCATATATTTT. It is translated as CASSLSPFKITSGNTIYF.

The V and J genes are TRBV20-1 and TRBJ1-4, with no clear D. Deletions cut 6 bases from V and 2 bases from J, with 10 bases between. Germline V gene lookup returns CDR1 DFQATT and CDR2 SNEGSKA (reference sequence). The CDR3 extends over 13 amino acids. CDR3 region: CSALGSTNEKLFF. DNA for the CDR3: TGCAGTGCCTTAGGGAGCACTAATGAAAAACTGTTTTTT.

The CDR3 sequence: CSAPGQGVSEAFF. The CDR3 coding sequence is TGCAGTGCCCCGGGACAGGGTGTTTCTGAAGCTTTCTTT. The chain joins TRBV20-1 to TRBJ1-1; TRBD1 matches at 9 bases. The germline V gene encodes CDR1 DFQATT and CDR2 SNEGSKA (reference sequence). The CDR3 is 13 amino acids. J was trimmed by 6 bases and V by 6 bases; bases with no gene match: 8.

This clonotype was found a few times. V gene TRBV28 combines with J gene TRBJ2-5; possible D gene TRBD1, 6 bases. Germline V gene lookup returns CDR1 MDHEN and CDR2 SYDVKM. The V and J ends lost 4 bases and 1 base respectively, with 16 bases between them. The CDR3 extends over 16 amino acids. The DNA for the CDR3 is TGTGCCAGCAGTTCCTCCAGACAGGACCTCCAAGAGACCCAGTACTTC. Translation gives CASSSSRQDLQETQYF.

This clonotype was counted at least ten times. The chain employs TRBV7-8 and TRBJ2-1; D might be TRBD2 (6 bases). The CDR3 contains 14 residues. V lost 1 base and J 8 bases, leaving 12 bases between the germline ends. CDR1 SGHVS and CDR2 FQNEAQ come from the germline V gene. The CDR3 reads CASSLEWRGDEQFF. The CDR3 DNA reads TGTGCCAGCAGCTTAGAGTGGCGGGGCGATGAGCAGTTCTTC.

This rearrangement joins TRBV19 to TRBJ1-2, with D unclear. V dropped 2 bases and J dropped 6 bases, with 4 bases sitting between them. Germline CDR1 and CDR2: LNHDA and SQIVND (reference sequence). The CDR3 covers 11 residues. CDR3 DNA sequence: TGTGCCAGTAGTATAAGCCATGGCTACACCTTC. This sequence encodes CASSISHGYTF.

The V gene is TRBV20-1, the J gene TRBJ2-2; tentative D call: TRBD1 (6 bases). Per the germline V gene, CDR1 is DFQATT and CDR2 is SNEGSKA (reference sequence). V gave up 3 bases and J gave up 2 bases, with 10 bases separating them. The CDR3 covers 14 residues. The CDR3 sequence: CSARKGGNTGELFF. As DNA, the CDR3 is TGCAGTGCTAGGAAAGGGGGAAACACCGGGGAGCTGTTTTTT.